What follows are 16 T cell receptor beta chains derived from one specimen sequenced in a study of OX40 agonist ivuxolimab in advanced cancers. Assay used: immunoSEQ multiplex PCR; TCRdb lists only in-frame clones, some missing. Of around 50,000 clones in the sample, roughly 77% are singletons; the top ten hold 0.69%. The sample in question was CD4+ or CD8+ T cells sorted from blood, obtained in a trial of the OX40 agonist ivuxolimab. The receptor set was obtained from an adult with an advanced solid tumor such as melanoma, head and neck, liver or kidney cancer.

This sequence joins TRBV19 and TRBJ1-6; D unresolved. Germline lookup yields CDR1 LNHDA and CDR2 SQIVND (reference sequence). Trimming shortened V by 5 bases and J by 2 bases, and 13 bases separated the two germline ends. This CDR3 has 16 residues. The CDR3: CASSWASEAYNSPLHF. CDR3 bases: TGTGCCAGTAGTTGGGCCAGTGAGGCCTATAATTCACCCCTCCACTTT.

This CDR3 reads CASREDSYNEQFF. The CDR3 bases are TGTGCCAGCAGAGAGGACAGTTACAATGAGCAGTTCTTC. This chain uses TRBV2 with TRBJ2-1; the D gene is possibly TRBD1 (6 bases). CDR1 SNHLY and CDR2 FYNNEI come from the germline V gene. This CDR3 has 13 residues. Trimming shortened V by 6 bases and J by 4 bases, and 10 bases separated the two germline ends.

This clone was picked up many times. The gene calls are TRBV19 and TRBJ2-1, with D hard to call. V shed 5 bases and J shed 6 bases, with 11 bases lying between them. Germline CDR1 is LNHDA and CDR2 is SQIVND (reference sequence). CDR3 length: 13 amino acids. In DNA, the CDR3 is TGTGCCAGTAGTTCAGGACCCACCAATGAGCAGTTCTTC. Translation: CASSSGPTNEQFF.

This chain connects TRBV27 to TRBJ2-1, with TRBD2 identical over 15 bases. CDR1 is MNHEY, CDR2 SMNVEV, per germline (reference sequence). Trimming cost V 5 bases and J 9 bases; bases outside gene matches: 11. CDR3 length: 17 residues. Here the CDR3 reads CASSPPGLAGGLGEQFF. The CDR3 DNA follows: TGTGCCAGCAGTCCGCCGGGACTAGCGGGGGGTCTGGGTGAGCAGTTCTTC.

The V gene is TRBV14, the J gene TRBJ2-7, with 8 bases that match TRBD2. There are 17 residues in the CDR3. The germline V gene has CDR1 SGHDN and CDR2 FVKESK. J was trimmed by 0 bases and V by 3 bases; bases with no gene match: 10. CDR3 sequence (DNA): TGTGCCAGCAGCCAGTTGAGTAGCGGGGTCAGCTCCTACGAGCAGTACTTC. The encoded protein is CASSQLSSGVSSYEQYF.

This chain links TRBV19 with TRBJ2-1; D uncertain. The CDR3 has 11 amino acids. Germline values: CDR1 LNHDA, CDR2 SQIVND (reference sequence). Deletions cut 3 bases from V and 9 bases from J, with 6 bases between. The CDR3 DNA is TGTGCCAGTAGTATGGGGTTTGAGCAGTTCTTC. Its protein is CASSMGFEQFF. Supplemented by reference TRBV19 and TRBJ2-1, the full variable domain reads DGGITQSPKYLFRKEGQNVTLSCEQNLNHDAMYWYRQDPGQGLRLIYYSQIVNDFQKGDIAEGYSVSREKKESFPLTVTSAQKNPTAFYLCASSMGFEQFFGPGTRLTVL.

This clone has a single count. V and J are TRBV7-3 and TRBJ2-1; D is unresolved. The CDR3 consists of 13 residues. From germline, CDR1 is SGHTA and CDR2 FQGTGA. Trimming pared 5 bases from V and 5 bases from J, leaving 10 bases between. CDR3 coding DNA: TGTGCCAGCAGCCTGTCGCAAAACAATGAGCAGTTCTTC. It encodes CASSLSQNNEQFF.

The chain recombines TRBV7-2 with TRBJ2-3, with TRBD2 matching over 7 bases. This CDR3 is built from 17 residues. The V gene end was trimmed by 3 bases and the J gene end by 1 base; junction bases not matched to a gene: 10. Germline assignment: CDR1 SGHTA and CDR2 FQGNSA. Here the CDR3 reads CASSFLSKRGGTDTQYF. DNA for the CDR3: TGTGCCAGCAGCTTCCTTTCAAAGCGGGGCGGCACAGATACGCAGTATTTT.

The chain combines TRBV7-6 with TRBJ2-3, with 9 bases matching TRBD2. V shed 6 bases, J shed 0 bases, and the junction held 4 bases outside the gene matches. The CDR3 is 15 residues long. The germline V gene has CDR1 SGHVS and CDR2 FNYEAQ. DNA for the CDR3: TGTGCCAGCAGGCGGACTAGCGTGAGCACAGATACGCAGTATTTT. Translating gives CASRRTSVSTDTQYF.

The V call is TRBV2, the J call TRBJ1-2; possibly TRBD1 for D (6 bases). Germline CDR1 is SNHLY and CDR2 is FYNNEI. Trimming took 7 bases from V and 4 from J, leaving 13 bases between them. This CDR3 comprises 13 residues. The CDR3 DNA reads TGTGCCAGCAAATTAGACAGGACCTATGGCTACACCTTC. As protein: CASKLDRTYGYTF.

The genes are TRBV19 and TRBJ1-6, with 10 bases lining up with TRBD1. The CDR3 runs 13 residues. Germline CDR1 and CDR2: LNHDA and SQIVND (reference sequence). The V gene end was trimmed by 7 bases and the J gene end by 10 bases; junction bases not matched to a gene: 4. CDR3 region: CASNDRGRSPLHF. As DNA, the CDR3 is TGTGCCAGTAACGACAGGGGGCGATCACCCCTCCACTTT.

The rearrangement joins TRBV7-9 to TRBJ2-1, with 9 bases that match TRBD2. CDR3 size: 17 residues. The V gene's germline CDR1 is SEHNR and CDR2 FQNEAQ (reference sequence). V lost 2 bases to trimming and J lost 6 bases; unmatched junction nucleotides: 11. In nucleotides, the CDR3 is TGTGCCAGCAGCTTACTTGGATCGGGACTAGCCCCCAATGAGCAGTTCTTC. Its protein product is CASSLLGSGLAPNEQFF.

The chain couples TRBV10-2 to TRBJ2-1; possibly TRBD2 for D (7 bases). The length of the CDR3 is 14 residues. Germline CDR1 is WSHSY and CDR2 is SAAADI. Trimming removed 5 bases from V and 7 bases from J, with 15 bases in between. CDR3 bases: TGCGCCAGCAGTATTGGGGGGGCGCGGAATGAGCAGTTCTTC. Its protein is CASSIGGARNEQFF.

The V call is TRBV5-8, the J call TRBJ2-5, with unresolved D. The CDR3 consists of 14 residues. The V gene's germline CDR1 is SGHTS and CDR2 YDEGEE. V dropped 4 bases and J dropped 3 bases, with 13 bases sitting between them. The chain's CDR3 is CASSAHLVKETQYF. CDR3 coding DNA: TGTGCCAGCAGCGCACATCTCGTTAAAGAGACCCAGTACTTC.

The chain joins TRBV7-8 to TRBJ1-2; D gene unclear. The CDR3 extends over 13 amino acids. Trimming cost V 5 bases and J 8 bases, with 15 bases left between them. Germline CDR1 reads SGHVS; CDR2 reads FQNEAQ. The CDR3 coding sequence is TGTGCCAGCAGCCAAGCCCCGGGAGGGGGCTACACCTTC. It yields the protein CASSQAPGGGYTF.

The chain has TRBV7-6 and TRBJ2-7; D is possibly TRBD1 or TRBD2 (5 bases each). This CDR3 is 15 amino acids long. The germline gives CDR1 SGHVS, CDR2 FNYEAQ. V dropped 7 bases and J dropped 1 base, with 17 bases sitting between them. The chain's CDR3 is CASTRWGTGSYEQYF. CDR3 coding DNA: TGTGCCAGCACCCGTTGGGGGACGGGGTCCTACGAGCAGTACTTC.